Shown below are 27 T cell receptor beta chains from a single sample sequenced in a study of T cells after yellow fever vaccination. Each CDR3 protein gets one entry after TCRdb re-called the 5' RACE reads with MiXCR. The profile shows around 56,000 distinct CDR3 sequences, about 5.6% of them singletons. The specimen comprised PBMCs, either bulk or a sorted T-cell subset (CD4+, CD8+, memory, or dextramer-sorted; not recorded which), sampled on the day of the yellow fever booster vaccination. The receptors were gathered from a man between 18 and 29 years old who received the YFV17D yellow fever vaccine.

This clonotype was recorded many times. This chain joins TRBV5-1 and TRBJ2-5; 10 bases line up with TRBD1. The CDR3 contains 15 residues. Germline lookup yields CDR1 SGHRS and CDR2 YFSETQ. V trimming: 4 bases; J trimming: 5 bases; junction bases outside the gene matches: 8. The chain's CDR3 is CASSIGTGEPETQYF. The CDR3 nucleotides read TGCGCCAGCAGCATCGGGACAGGGGAGCCGGAGACCCAGTACTTC.

This chain links TRBV6-2 or TRBV6-3 with TRBJ2-7; D may match TRBD1 or TRBD2 (5 bases each). The germline gives CDR1 MNHEY, CDR2 SVGEGT. V was trimmed by 0 bases and J by 3 bases, leaving 12 bases between them. This CDR3 has 15 residues. CDR3 in amino acids: CASSYSGRSYYEQYV. The CDR3 DNA reads TGTGCCAGCAGTTACTCGGGACGATCTTACTACGAGCAGTACGTC.

The sample holds many counts of this clonotype. The chain carries TRBV4-1 and TRBJ2-4, with D hard to call. V lost 4 bases to trimming and J lost 0 bases, with 13 bases between them. The CDR3 runs 16 residues. Germline V lookup: CDR1 MGHRA, CDR2 YSYEKL. This chain's CDR3 is CASSPGQILAKNIQYF. The CDR3 DNA sequence: TGCGCCAGCAGCCCCGGGCAGATACTAGCCAAAAACATTCAGTACTTC.

This clonotype was observed at least ten times. The J gene is TRBJ2-1, the V gene TRBV20-1; 7 bases line up with TRBD2. V gave up 0 bases and J gave up 2 bases; unmatched junction bases: 4. This CDR3 spans 15 amino acids. The germline gives CDR1 DFQATT, CDR2 SNEGSKA (reference sequence). CDR3 sequence (DNA): TGCAGTGCTAGAGATCCAGCGGGGCCCTACAATGAGCAGTTCTTC. Translated: CSARDPAGPYNEQFF.

This clonotype came up many times. The chain links TRBV5-1 to TRBJ2-7; 9 positions match TRBD1. With 4 bases clipped from V and 5 bases from J, the junction kept 4 bases outside the gene matches. The CDR3 is 13 residues long. From germline, CDR1 is SGHRS and CDR2 YFSETQ. The CDR3 here is CASSLGQGDEQYV. As DNA, the CDR3 is TGCGCCAGCAGCCTGGGACAGGGAGACGAGCAGTACGTC.

The genes are TRBV11-2 and TRBJ2-3; D gene unclear. Trimming removed 1 base from V and 5 bases from J, with 16 bases in between. The CDR3 runs 16 residues. CDR1 SGHAT and CDR2 FQNNGV come from the germline V gene. The CDR3 DNA reads TGTGCCAGCAGCTTAGCTGCCAGACCCACCAGAGATACGCAGTATTTT. This gives the protein CASSLAARPTRDTQYF.

This clonotype was detected ten times or more. The chain uses TRBV10-1 and TRBJ2-7, with 7 bases fitting TRBD1. CDR3 length: 14 residues. The V gene's germline CDR1 is WNHNN and CDR2 SYGVQD (reference sequence). V shed 0 bases and J 3 bases; nucleotides not matched to a gene: 2. CDR3 in DNA: TGCGCCAGCAGTGAGTCGGACAGGATCTACGAGCAGTACTTC. Protein sequence: CASSESDRIYEQYF.

This clonotype was observed a few times. The chain employs TRBV27 and TRBJ1-5; 9 nucleotides agree with TRBD1. Trimming removed 6 bases from V and 6 bases from J; junction bases left unmatched: 9. The CDR3 extends over 15 amino acids. Germline assignment: CDR1 MNHEY and CDR2 SMNVEV (reference sequence). For the CDR3, the DNA is TGTGCCAGCAGCCTTCGACAGGGGGGAATTCAGCCCCAGCATTTT. Translation: CASSLRQGGIQPQHF.

This clonotype occurred a few times. The chain combines TRBV6-4 with TRBJ2-3; 8 bases fit TRBD2. Germline assignment: CDR1 MRHNA and CDR2 SNTAGT. The trim removed 2 bases at V and 2 bases at J, leaving 0 bases unmatched. The length of the CDR3 is 14 residues. CDR3 residues: CASSDGLATDTQYF. DNA of the CDR3: TGTGCCAGCAGTGACGGACTAGCCACAGATACGCAGTATTTT.

The sample holds many counts of this clonotype. The chain's CDR3 is CASSFGTGGDIQYF. The CDR3 DNA reads TGTGCCAGCAGCTTCGGGACAGGAGGAGACATTCAGTACTTC. This sequence joins TRBV7-6 and TRBJ2-4, with TRBD1 matching over 8 bases. Trimming took 3 bases from V and 8 from J; bases not matched to a gene: 6. Germline values: CDR1 SGHVS, CDR2 FNYEAQ. The CDR3 loop spans 14 amino acids.

This clonotype was recorded at least ten times. This chain links TRBV27 with TRBJ2-7; 7 bases map to TRBD1. Germline-derived CDR1 and CDR2 are MNHEY and SMNVEV (reference sequence). The CDR3 sequence is 15 residues long. Unmatched junction bases numbered 11, after V lost 5 bases and J lost 4 bases. CDR3 residues: CASSVVTGTAYEQYF. The DNA of the CDR3 is TGTGCCAGCAGTGTGGTAACCGGGACAGCATACGAGCAGTACTTC.

This clonotype was detected many times. The gene calls are TRBV7-7 and TRBJ2-3; 12 nucleotides agree with TRBD2. Germline CDR1 is SSHAT and CDR2 is FNYEAQ (reference sequence). The junction had 2 bases not matched to a gene; V was cut back by 1 base and J by 6 bases. This CDR3 comprises 15 residues. The CDR3 coding sequence is TGTGCCAGCAGCTTAGGGACTAGCGGGGAGGATACGCAGTATTTT. Residues: CASSLGTSGEDTQYF.

This clonotype came up many times. The V and J genes are TRBV12-3 or TRBV12-4 and TRBJ2-5; D is undetermined. CDR3 size: 13 residues. V dropped 5 bases and J dropped 3 bases, with 10 bases sitting between them. CDR3 loop: CASSADWKETQYF. Here the CDR3 DNA reads TGTGCCAGCAGTGCCGACTGGAAAGAGACCCAGTACTTC.

V usage is TRBV7-2 and J usage is TRBJ1-5, with D hard to call. Between the trimmed V and J ends, which lost 5 bases and 6 bases, there was a span of 11 bases. Germline V gene lookup returns CDR1 SGHTA and CDR2 FQGNSA. The CDR3 is 13 residues long. This chain's CDR3 is CASSPQTPQPQHF. The CDR3 DNA is TGTGCCAGCAGCCCCCAAACACCTCAGCCCCAGCATTTT.

The sample holds many counts of this clonotype. The V call is TRBV6-5, the J call TRBJ1-4, with 9 bases that match TRBD1. Germline CDR1 reads MNHEY; CDR2 reads SVGAGI. The length of the CDR3 is 14 residues. J gave up 8 bases and V 5 bases, and 6 bases lay outside the gene matches. The CDR3 is CASSPGQGSEKLFF. Written as DNA, the CDR3 is TGTGCCAGCAGTCCAGGACAGGGGTCCGAAAAACTGTTTTTT.

This clonotype was observed at least ten times. The chain couples TRBV4-3 to TRBJ2-1; 8 bases line up with TRBD2. The germline V gene has CDR1 LGHNA and CDR2 YSLEER. The junction had 5 bases not matched to a gene; V was cut back by 6 bases and J by 10 bases. This CDR3 is 12 amino acids long. The CDR3 region is CASSFPGGEQFF. DNA for the CDR3: TGCGCCAGCAGTTTCCCGGGAGGGGAGCAGTTCTTC.

This clonotype was recorded many times. CDR3 sequence: CSARDQAGFLPDTQYF. The DNA for the CDR3 is TGCAGTGCTAGAGATCAGGCAGGATTCCTTCCAGATACGCAGTATTTT. V usage is TRBV20-1 and J usage is TRBJ2-3; D remains unclear. V was trimmed by 0 bases and J by 4 bases, leaving 17 bases between them. This CDR3 comprises 16 residues. In germline, CDR1 is DFQATT, CDR2 SNEGSKA (reference sequence).

The chain uses TRBV6-2 or TRBV6-3 and TRBJ2-7, with 7 bases aligning to TRBD1. The length of the CDR3 is 15 residues. V lost 6 bases and J lost 4; bases outside the gene matches: 12. Germline V gene data show CDR1 as MNHEY and CDR2 as SVGEGT. CDR3 sequence: CASSPSPGQLYEQYF. The CDR3 region has the DNA TGTGCCAGCAGCCCTTCTCCGGGACAGCTTTACGAGCAGTACTTC.

This clonotype was counted ten times or more. This chain joins TRBV24-1 and TRBJ2-3; the D gene could be TRBD1 or TRBD2 (5 bases each). The CDR3 has 16 amino acids. Germline CDR1 is KGHDR and CDR2 is SFDVKD. Trimming removed 3 bases from V and 3 bases from J, with 15 bases in between. The CDR3 coding sequence is TGTGCCACCAGTGATGGGGCGACTACGGGTACAGATACGCAGTATTTT. This translates into CATSDGATTGTDTQYF.

This clonotype was detected ten times or more. The rearrangement links TRBV18 to TRBJ1-2, with D possibly being TRBD1 (5 bases). The V and J ends lost 3 bases and 6 bases respectively, with 8 bases between them. Germline lookup yields CDR1 KGHSH and CDR2 LQKENI. The CDR3 consists of 12 residues. The CDR3 loop reads CASSPGGDGYTF. As DNA, the CDR3 is TGTGCCAGCTCACCTGGAGGGGATGGCTACACCTTC.

The V and J genes are TRBV6-2 or TRBV6-3 and TRBJ1-1; maybe TRBD1 (5 bases). The CDR3 runs to 15 residues. V was pared by 0 bases and J by 0 bases, with 8 bases between. Looked up from germline, CDR1 is MNHEY and CDR2 is SVGEGT. This CDR3 is CASSYSRGLNTEAFF. The CDR3 bases are TGTGCCAGCAGTTACTCGAGGGGCCTGAACACTGAAGCTTTCTTT.

The table lists this clonotype with many counts. This chain uses TRBV29-1 with TRBJ2-7; tentatively, D is TRBD1 (6 bases). There are 15 residues in the CDR3. The V end lost 2 bases, the J end lost 0 bases, and 14 bases lay between the germline ends. Germline CDR1 and CDR2: SQVTM and ANQGSEA. DNA of the CDR3: TGCAGCGTTGAAAGAAACAGGGTTGACTCCTACGAGCAGTACTTC. Encoded protein: CSVERNRVDSYEQYF.

The genes are TRBV4-3 and TRBJ1-4, with 8 bases matching TRBD1. V dropped 5 bases and J dropped 2; count of bases not matched to a gene: 7. This CDR3 is 16 amino acids long. The germline CDR1 and CDR2 sequences are LGHNA and YSLEER. As DNA, the CDR3 is TGCGCCAGCAGCAGATACAGGACAGGGACTAATGAAAAACTGTTTTTT. The encoded protein is CASSRYRTGTNEKLFF.

This clonotype was seen repeatedly, ten times or more. The genes are TRBV6-1 and TRBJ1-5; tentatively, D is TRBD1 (5 bases). This CDR3 spans 15 amino acids. CDR1 is MNHNS, CDR2 SASEGT, per germline. Trimming took off 6 bases at V and 2 bases at J, with 14 bases between the two ends. CDR3 nucleotides: TGTGCCAGCAGGAAAAACCGGGACGGCAATCAGCCCCAGCATTTT. It translates to CASRKNRDGNQPQHF.

This clonotype was counted ten times or more. This chain uses TRBV5-1 with TRBJ2-1; 9 bases map to TRBD1. This CDR3 has 13 residues. Germline CDR1 is SGHRS and CDR2 is YFSETQ. V dropped 7 bases and J dropped 13; count of bases not matched to a gene: 12. CDR3 residues: CASGTGMWPEQFF. The CDR3 region has the DNA TGCGCCAGCGGGACAGGGATGTGGCCCGAACAGTTCTTC. Full variable domain (missing parts from reference TRBV5-1 and TRBJ2-1): KAGVTQTPRYLIKTRGQQVTLSCSPISGHRSVSWYQQTPGQGLQFLFEYFSETQRNKGNFPGRFSGRQFSNSRSEMNVSTLELGDSALYLCASGTGMWPEQFFGPGTRLTVL.

V usage is TRBV5-4 and J usage is TRBJ1-6; TRBD1 aligns across 11 bases. V shed 5 bases, J shed 9 bases, and the junction held 4 bases outside the gene matches. CDR1 SGHNT and CDR2 YYREEE come from the germline V gene (reference sequence). CDR3 length equals 14 residues. CDR3 residues: CASRQGTGGSPLHF. In DNA form, the CDR3 reads TGTGCCAGCAGACAGGGGACAGGGGGTTCACCCCTCCACTTT.

The chain is built from TRBV6-2 or TRBV6-3 and TRBJ1-1; 9 bases align to TRBD1. The CDR3 runs 15 residues. The V and J ends lost 10 bases and 6 bases, in that order; junction bases with no gene match: 15. Germline V CDR1 and CDR2: MNHEY, SVGEGT. The CDR3 spells CATMPGQGPGAEAFF. CDR3 nucleotides: TGTGCCACCATGCCGGGACAGGGACCAGGCGCTGAAGCTTTCTTT.